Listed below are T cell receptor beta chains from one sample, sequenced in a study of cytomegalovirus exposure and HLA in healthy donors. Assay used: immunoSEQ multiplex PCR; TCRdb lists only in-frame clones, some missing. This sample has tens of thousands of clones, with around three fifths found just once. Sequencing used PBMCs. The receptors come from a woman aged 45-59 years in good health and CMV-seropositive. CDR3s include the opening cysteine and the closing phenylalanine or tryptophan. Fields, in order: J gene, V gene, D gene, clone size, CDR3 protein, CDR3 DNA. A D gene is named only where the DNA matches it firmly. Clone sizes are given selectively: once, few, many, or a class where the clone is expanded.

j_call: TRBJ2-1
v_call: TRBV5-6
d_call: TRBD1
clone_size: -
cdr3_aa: CASSHRTGSRDEQFF
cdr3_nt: TGTGCCAGCAGCCATCGGACAGGGAGTAGGGATGAGCAGTTCTTC

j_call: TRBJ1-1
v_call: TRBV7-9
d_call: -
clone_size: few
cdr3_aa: CSSSPGVAVDTEAFF
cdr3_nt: TGTTCCAGCAGCCCAGGGGTGGCGGTGGACACTGAAGCTTTCTTT

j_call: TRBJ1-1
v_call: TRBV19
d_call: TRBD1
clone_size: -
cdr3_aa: CASRITGENTEAFF
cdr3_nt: TGTGCCAGCAGGATCACAGGGGAAAACACTGAAGCTTTCTTT

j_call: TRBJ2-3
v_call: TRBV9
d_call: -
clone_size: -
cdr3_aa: CASSVVSTSRDTQYF
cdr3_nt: TGTGCCAGCAGCGTAGTGAGCACTAGTAGGGATACGCAGTATTTT

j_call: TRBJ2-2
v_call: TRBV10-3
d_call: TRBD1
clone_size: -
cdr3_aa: CAITTRQGTGELFF
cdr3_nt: TGTGCCATCACCACGCGACAGGGCACCGGGGAGCTGTTTTTT

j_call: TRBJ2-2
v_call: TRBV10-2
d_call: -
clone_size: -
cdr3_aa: CASSEGWNTGELFF
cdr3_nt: TGCGCCAGCAGTGAGGGCTGGAACACCGGGGAGCTGTTTTTT

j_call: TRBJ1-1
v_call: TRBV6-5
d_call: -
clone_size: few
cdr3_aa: CASSYSGSRLVGFF
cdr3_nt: TGTGCCAGCAGTTACTCCGGGTCCCGGCTGGTAGGTTTCTTT

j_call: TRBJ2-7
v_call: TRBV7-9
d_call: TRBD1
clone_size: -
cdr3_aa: CASSFGQGPYEQYF
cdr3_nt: TGTGCCAGCAGCTTCGGACAGGGGCCCTACGAGCAGTACTTC

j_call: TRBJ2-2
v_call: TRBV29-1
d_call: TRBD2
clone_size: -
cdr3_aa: CSVNGGGGNTGELFF
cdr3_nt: TGCAGCGTTAATGGGGGGGGTGGGAACACCGGGGAGCTGTTTTTT

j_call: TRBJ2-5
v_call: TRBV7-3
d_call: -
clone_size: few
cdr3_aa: CASSLDYSETQYF
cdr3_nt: TGTGCCAGCAGCCTCGACTATTCAGAGACCCAGTACTTC

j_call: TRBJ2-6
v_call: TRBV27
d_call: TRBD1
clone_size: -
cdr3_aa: CASSFRDRVLLGANVLTF
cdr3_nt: TGTGCCAGCAGTTTCCGGGACAGGGTGCTTTTAGGGGCCAACGTCCTGACTTTC

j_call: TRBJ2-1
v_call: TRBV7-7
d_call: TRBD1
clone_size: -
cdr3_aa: CASSPDRAGEQFF
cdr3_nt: TGTGCCAGCAGCCCTGACAGGGCGGGTGAGCAGTTCTTC

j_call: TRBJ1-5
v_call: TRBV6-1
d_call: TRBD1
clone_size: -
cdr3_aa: CASRDREEYNQPQHF
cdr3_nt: TGTGCCAGCAGGGACAGGGAGGAGTACAATCAGCCCCAGCATTTT

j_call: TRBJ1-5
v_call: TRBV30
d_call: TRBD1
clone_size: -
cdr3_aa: CAWAQGGNQPQHF
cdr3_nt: TGTGCCTGGGCACAGGGGGGGAATCAGCCCCAGCATTTT

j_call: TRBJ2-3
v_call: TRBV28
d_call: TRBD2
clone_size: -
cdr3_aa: CASSFGGGVTDTQYF
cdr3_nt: TGTGCCAGCAGTTTCGGCGGGGGGGTTACAGATACGCAGTATTTT

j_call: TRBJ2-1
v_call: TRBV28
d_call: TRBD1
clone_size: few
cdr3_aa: CASRKPGGDEQFF
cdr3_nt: TGTGCCAGCAGAAAACCAGGGGGCGATGAGCAGTTCTTC

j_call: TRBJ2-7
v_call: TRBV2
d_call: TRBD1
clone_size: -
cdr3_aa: CASSEQGVGQYF
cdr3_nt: TGTGCCAGCAGTGAACAGGGGGTAGGGCAGTACTTC

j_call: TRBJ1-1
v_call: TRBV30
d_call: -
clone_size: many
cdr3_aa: CAWSPLEGLTEAFF
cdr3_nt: TGTGCCTGGAGTCCGCTGGAGGGTCTTACTGAAGCTTTCTTT

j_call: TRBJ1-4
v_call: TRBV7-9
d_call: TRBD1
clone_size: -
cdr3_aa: CASSTRQGNGKLFF
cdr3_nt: TGTGCCAGCAGCACGAGACAGGGTAACGGAAAACTGTTTTTT

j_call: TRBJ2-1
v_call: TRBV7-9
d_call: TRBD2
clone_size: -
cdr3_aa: CASSLSGGANNEQFF
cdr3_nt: TGTGCCAGCAGCCTTAGCGGGGGGGCCAACAATGAGCAGTTCTTC

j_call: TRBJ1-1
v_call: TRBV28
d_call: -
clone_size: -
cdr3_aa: CASSLMTGVNTEAFF
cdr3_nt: TGTGCCAGCAGCCTGATGACAGGAGTAAACACTGAAGCTTTCTTT

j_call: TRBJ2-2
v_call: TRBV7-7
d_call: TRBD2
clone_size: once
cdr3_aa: CASSPSGGRTGELFF
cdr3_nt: TGTGCCAGCAGCCCCTCGGGGGGGCGAACCGGGGAGCTGTTTTTT

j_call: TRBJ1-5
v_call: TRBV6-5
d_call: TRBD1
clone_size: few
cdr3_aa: CASSFYRGQPQHF
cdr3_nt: TGTGCCAGCAGTTTCTACAGGGGTCAGCCCCAGCATTTT

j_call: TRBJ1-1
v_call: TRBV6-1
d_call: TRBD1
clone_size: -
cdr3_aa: CASSEAYRGLNTEAFF
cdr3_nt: TGTGCCAGCAGTGAAGCTTACAGGGGGCTTAACACTGAAGCTTTCTTT

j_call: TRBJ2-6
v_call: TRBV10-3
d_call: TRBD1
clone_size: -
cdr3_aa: CATGQGSSGANVLTF
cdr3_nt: TGTGCCACAGGACAGGGTTCCTCTGGGGCCAACGTCCTGACTTTC

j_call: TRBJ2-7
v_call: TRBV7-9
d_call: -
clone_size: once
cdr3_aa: CASSLGRFGVYEQYF
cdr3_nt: TGTGCCAGCAGCTTAGGCCGGTTCGGAGTTTACGAGCAGTACTTC

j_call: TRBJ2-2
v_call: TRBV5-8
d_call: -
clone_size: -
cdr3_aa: CASSLDGMNTGELFF
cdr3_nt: TGTGCCAGCAGTTTGGACGGGATGAACACCGGGGAGCTGTTTTTT

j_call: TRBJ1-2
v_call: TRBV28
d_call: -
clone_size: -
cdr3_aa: CASSLGGIGNYGYTF
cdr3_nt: TGTGCCAGCAGTTTAGGAGGGATAGGGAACTATGGCTACACCTTC

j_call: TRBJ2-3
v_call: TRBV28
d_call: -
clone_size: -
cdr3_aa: CASSLWTRGTDTQYF
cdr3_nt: TGTGCCAGCAGTTTATGGACACGCGGCACAGATACGCAGTATTTT

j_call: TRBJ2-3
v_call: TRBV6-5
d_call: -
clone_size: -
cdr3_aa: CASSYSRQTDTQYF
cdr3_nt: TGTGCCAGCAGTTACTCTAGACAGACAGATACGCAGTATTTT

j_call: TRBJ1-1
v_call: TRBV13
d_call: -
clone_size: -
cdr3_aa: CASSLEVGEPGRRNTEAFF
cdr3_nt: TGTGCCAGCAGCTTAGAGGTTGGAGAGCCAGGGCGACGGAACACTGAAGCTTTCTTT

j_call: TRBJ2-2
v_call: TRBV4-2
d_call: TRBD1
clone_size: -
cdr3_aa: CASSPPGQGSGELFF
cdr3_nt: TGTGCCAGCAGCCCGCCGGGACAGGGATCCGGGGAGCTGTTTTTT

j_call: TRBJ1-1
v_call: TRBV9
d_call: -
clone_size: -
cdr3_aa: CASSVQGTNTEAFF
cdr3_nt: TGTGCCAGCAGCGTCCAGGGGACGAACACTGAAGCTTTCTTT

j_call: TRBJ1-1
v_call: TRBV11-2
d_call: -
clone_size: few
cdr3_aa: CASSLAGTAEAFF
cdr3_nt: TGTGCCAGCAGCCTCGCGGGGACCGCTGAAGCTTTCTTT

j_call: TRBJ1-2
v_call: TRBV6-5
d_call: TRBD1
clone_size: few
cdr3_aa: CASSTQGGAEGYTF
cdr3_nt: TGTGCCAGCAGCACCCAAGGGGGCGCGGAAGGCTACACCTTC

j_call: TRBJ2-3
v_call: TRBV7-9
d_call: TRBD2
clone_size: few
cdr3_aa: CASSLGRAGENIYTDTQYF
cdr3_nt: TGTGCCAGCAGCTTAGGTCGGGCGGGGGAGAACATATACACAGATACGCAGTATTTT

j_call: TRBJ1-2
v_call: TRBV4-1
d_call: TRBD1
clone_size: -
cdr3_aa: CASGTEPGQSFYGYTF
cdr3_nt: TGCGCCAGCGGGACAGAGCCGGGACAGAGCTTCTATGGCTACACCTTC